The rows below give T cell receptor beta chains drawn from one sample of a study of neurological immune-mediated disorders. TCRdb fed the 5' RACE reads into MiXCR, producing one record per CDR3 protein. The data show 87,000 or so distinct CDR3 sequences, roughly 3.3% seen once. The sample was PBMCs. The origin of the receptors is a woman in her forties or fifties with multiple sclerosis. Each CDR3 is given with its conserved first and last residue. Each record gives: V gene, CDR3 length, clone size, J gene, D gene, CDR3 DNA, CDR3 protein. The D gene is left open where the match is weak. Clone sizes are shown as once, few, many or a size class.

TRBV12-3/TRBV12-4	15	many	TRBJ2-1	TRBD2	TGTGCCAGCAGTTTAGCGCTAGCGGGGGTCAATGAGCAGTTCTTC	CASSLALAGVNEQFF
TRBV5-1	14	many	TRBJ2-5	-	TGCGCCAGCAGCTCCCCAGGGAGGCAAGAGACCCAGTACTTC	CASSSPGRQETQYF
TRBV5-5	15	many	TRBJ1-3	-	TGTGCCAGCAGCTCTACGGGACACTCTGGAAACACCATATATTTT	CASSSTGHSGNTIYF
TRBV20-1	12	many	TRBJ1-1	TRBD1	TGCAGTGCTGGACAGGCCCGTCTTGAAGCTTTCTTT	CSAGQARLEAFF
TRBV20-1	12	many	TRBJ2-5	-	TGCAGTGTTCAGGGGCGCGGTGAGACCCAGTACTTC	CSVQGRGETQYF
TRBV29-1	15	many	TRBJ1-2	-	TGCAGCGTGGACCGCGGTGTGCGGGGCAACTATGGCTACACCTTC	CSVDRGVRGNYGYTF
TRBV3-1	15	many	TRBJ2-3	-	TGTGCCAGCAGCCAAGTTTACGTTAGCACAGATACGCAGTATTTT	CASSQVYVSTDTQYF
TRBV20-1	14	many	TRBJ1-3	-	TGCAGTGTATATGGGGCCCACTCCGGAAACACCATATATTTT	CSVYGAHSGNTIYF
TRBV7-9	13	many	TRBJ2-1	-	TGTGCCAGCGAGGGACTTCTCTGGAATGAGCAGTTCTTC	CASEGLLWNEQFF
TRBV6-5	13	many	TRBJ2-2	-	TGTGCCACCCGTGGGGGAACGACCGGGGAGCTGTTTTTT	CATRGGTTGELFF
TRBV6-2/TRBV6-3	14	many	TRBJ2-2	-	TGTGCCAGCAGCATCATCCAGGGGTCCGGGGAGCTGTTTTTT	CASSIIQGSGELFF
TRBV27	15	many	TRBJ1-5	-	TGTGCCACCAGGGCCCGTCTTTATGGCAATCAGCCCCAGCATTTT	CATRARLYGNQPQHF
TRBV7-6	13	many	TRBJ1-1	TRBD1	TGTGCCAGCAGCCGTGACAGGGCTGCTGAAGCTTTCTTT	CASSRDRAAEAFF
TRBV5-1	17	many	TRBJ1-1	TRBD1	TGCGCCAGCAGCTTGGCGGAGGGGGCCAAAAGTTACACTGAAGCTTTCTTT	CASSLAEGAKSYTEAFF
TRBV10-3	13	many	TRBJ1-5	-	TGTGCCATCAACACAGGGTTAGGTCAGCCCCAGCATTTT	CAINTGLGQPQHF
TRBV7-2	15	many	TRBJ1-3	-	TGTGCCAGCAGCTCCAACCGCGGGGATGGAAACACCATATATTTT	CASSSNRGDGNTIYF